This T cell receptor beta chain was profiled in a study of cytomegalovirus exposure and HLA in healthy donors. Findings of the study overall: Information on immune exposure was restricted to one variable (CMV serostatus). Cytomegalovirus-associated TCR beta chains were listed, numbering roughly 150. Accounts indicate the classifier identified cytomegalovirus status with strong specificity and sensitivity.

Use of 60 Vbeta and 13 Jbeta primers characterized the PCR. Data came from immunoSEQ multiplex PCR; TCRdb stores just in-frame clones and leaves some out. This listing includes approximately 110,000 clones. The CDR3 is 14 amino acids. Trimming at V came to 0 bases and at J to 4 bases, leaving 1 base not matched to a gene. The germline V gene encodes CDR1 SGDLS and CDR2 YYNGEE. Details on this clone: Antigen: not known.

The sequence was obtained from a man aged 18 to 29 in good health and CMV-seronegative. The sample comprised PBMCs. This chain uses TRBV9 with TRBJ1-2; 9 bases match TRBD1. The DNA of the CDR3 is TGTGCCAGCAGCGTAGAGGGACAGGGCTATGGCTACACCTTC. Its translation: CASSVEGQGYGYTF.